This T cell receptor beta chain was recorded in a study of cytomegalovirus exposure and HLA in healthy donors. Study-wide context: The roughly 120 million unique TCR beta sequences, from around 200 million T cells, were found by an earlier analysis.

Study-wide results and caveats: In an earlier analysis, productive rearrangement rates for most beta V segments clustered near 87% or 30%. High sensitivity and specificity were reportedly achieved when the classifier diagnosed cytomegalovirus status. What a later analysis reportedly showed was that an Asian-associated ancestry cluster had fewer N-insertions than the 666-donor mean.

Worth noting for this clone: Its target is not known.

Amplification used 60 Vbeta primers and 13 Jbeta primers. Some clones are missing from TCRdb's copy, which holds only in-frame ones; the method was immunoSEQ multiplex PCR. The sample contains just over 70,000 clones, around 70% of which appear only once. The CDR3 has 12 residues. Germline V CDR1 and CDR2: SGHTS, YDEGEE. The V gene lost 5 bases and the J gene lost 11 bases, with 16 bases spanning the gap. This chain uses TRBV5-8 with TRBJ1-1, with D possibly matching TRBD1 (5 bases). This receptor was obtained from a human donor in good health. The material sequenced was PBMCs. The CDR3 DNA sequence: TGTGCCAGCAGTTTTGACAGTTTCGAGGCTTTCTTT. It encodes CASSFDSFEAFF.